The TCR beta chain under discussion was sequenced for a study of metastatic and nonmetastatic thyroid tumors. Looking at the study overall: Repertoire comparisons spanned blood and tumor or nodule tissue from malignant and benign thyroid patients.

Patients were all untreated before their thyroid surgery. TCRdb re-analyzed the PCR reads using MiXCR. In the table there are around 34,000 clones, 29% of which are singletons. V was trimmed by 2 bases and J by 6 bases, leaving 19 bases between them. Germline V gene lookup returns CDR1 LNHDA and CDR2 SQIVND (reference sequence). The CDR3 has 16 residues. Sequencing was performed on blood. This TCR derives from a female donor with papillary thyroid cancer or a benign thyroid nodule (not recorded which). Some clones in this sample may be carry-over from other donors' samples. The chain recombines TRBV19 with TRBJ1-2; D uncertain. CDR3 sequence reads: CASSIRAPVGSDGYTF. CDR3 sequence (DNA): TGTGCCAGTAGTATACGGGCTCCCGTGGGCTCCGATGGCTACACCTTC.